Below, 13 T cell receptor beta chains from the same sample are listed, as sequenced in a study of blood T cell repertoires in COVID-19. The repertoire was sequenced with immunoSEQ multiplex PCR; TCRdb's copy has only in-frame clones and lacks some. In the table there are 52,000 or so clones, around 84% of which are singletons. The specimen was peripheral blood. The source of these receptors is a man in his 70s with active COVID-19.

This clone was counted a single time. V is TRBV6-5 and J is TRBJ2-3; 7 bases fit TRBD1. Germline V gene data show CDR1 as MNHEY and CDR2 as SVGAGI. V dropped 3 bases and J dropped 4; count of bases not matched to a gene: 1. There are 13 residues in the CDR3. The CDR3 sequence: CASSYTGADTQYF. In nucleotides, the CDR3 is TGTGCCAGCAGTTATACAGGGGCAGATACGCAGTATTTT.

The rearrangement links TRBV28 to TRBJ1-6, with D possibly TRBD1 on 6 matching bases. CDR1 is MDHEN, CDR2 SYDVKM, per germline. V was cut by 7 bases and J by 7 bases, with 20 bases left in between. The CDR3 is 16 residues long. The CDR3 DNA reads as TGTGCCAGCACTCATACTACAGGGTCCGGGAATTCACCCCTCCACTTT. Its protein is CASTHTTGSGNSPLHF.

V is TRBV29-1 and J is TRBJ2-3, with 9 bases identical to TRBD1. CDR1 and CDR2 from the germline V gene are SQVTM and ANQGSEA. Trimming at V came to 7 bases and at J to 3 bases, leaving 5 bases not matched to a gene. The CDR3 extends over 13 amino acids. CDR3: CSAQTGGTDTQYF. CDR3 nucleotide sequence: TGCAGCGCCCAGACAGGGGGGACAGATACGCAGTATTTT.

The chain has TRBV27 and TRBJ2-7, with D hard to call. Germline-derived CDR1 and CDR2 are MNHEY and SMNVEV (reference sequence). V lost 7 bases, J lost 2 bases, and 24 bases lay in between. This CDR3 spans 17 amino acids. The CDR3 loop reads CASTHLYPVPSPYEQYF. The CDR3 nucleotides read TGTGCCAGCACCCATTTGTATCCGGTTCCAAGCCCCTACGAGCAGTACTTC.

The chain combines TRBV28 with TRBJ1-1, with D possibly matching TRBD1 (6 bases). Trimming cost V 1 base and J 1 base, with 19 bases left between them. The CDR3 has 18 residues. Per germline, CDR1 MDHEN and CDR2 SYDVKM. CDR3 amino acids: CASSLYPWGRGWNTEAFF. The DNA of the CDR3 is TGTGCCAGCAGTTTATACCCCTGGGGTAGGGGGTGGAACACTGAAGCTTTCTTT.

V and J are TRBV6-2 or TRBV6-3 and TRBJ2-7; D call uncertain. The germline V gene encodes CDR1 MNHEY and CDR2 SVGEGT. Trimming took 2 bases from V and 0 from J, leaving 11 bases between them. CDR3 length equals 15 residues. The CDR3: CASSYEVLSSYEQYF. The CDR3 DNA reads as TGTGCCAGCAGTTACGAGGTGTTAAGCTCCTACGAGCAGTACTTC.

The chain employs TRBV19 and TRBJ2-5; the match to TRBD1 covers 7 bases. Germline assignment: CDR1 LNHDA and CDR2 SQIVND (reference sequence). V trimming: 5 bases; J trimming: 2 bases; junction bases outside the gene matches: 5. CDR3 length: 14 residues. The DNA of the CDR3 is TGTGCCAGTAGTTTGGGACAGTCTCAAGAGACCCAGTACTTC. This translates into CASSLGQSQETQYF.

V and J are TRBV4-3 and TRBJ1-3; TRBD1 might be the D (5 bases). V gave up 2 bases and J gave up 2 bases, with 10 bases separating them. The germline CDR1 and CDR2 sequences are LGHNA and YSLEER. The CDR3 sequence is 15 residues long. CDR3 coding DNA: TGCGCCAGCAGCCAACAGGGAAGTCCTGGAAACACCATATATTTT. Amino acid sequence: CASSQQGSPGNTIYF.

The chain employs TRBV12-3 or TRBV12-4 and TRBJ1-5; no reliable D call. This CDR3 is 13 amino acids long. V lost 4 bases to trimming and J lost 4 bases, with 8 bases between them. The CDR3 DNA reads TGTGCCAGCAGTTCGCAGGTTAATCAGCCCCAGCATTTT. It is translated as CASSSQVNQPQHF.

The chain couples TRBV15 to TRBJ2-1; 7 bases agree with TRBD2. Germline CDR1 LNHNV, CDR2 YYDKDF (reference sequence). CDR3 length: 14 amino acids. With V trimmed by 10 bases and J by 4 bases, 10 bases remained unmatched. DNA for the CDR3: TGTGCCAGGAAGAAGCCTAGCGGTTACAATGAGCAGTTCTTC. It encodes CARKKPSGYNEQFF.

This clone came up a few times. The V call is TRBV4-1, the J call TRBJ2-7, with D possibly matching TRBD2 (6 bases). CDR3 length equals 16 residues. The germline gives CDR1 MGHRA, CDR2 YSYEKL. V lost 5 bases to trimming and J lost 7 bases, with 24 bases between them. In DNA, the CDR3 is TGCGCCAGCAGCACCTTGGACTTGATCAGTCGGGGGGAGCAGTACTTC. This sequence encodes CASSTLDLISRGEQYF.

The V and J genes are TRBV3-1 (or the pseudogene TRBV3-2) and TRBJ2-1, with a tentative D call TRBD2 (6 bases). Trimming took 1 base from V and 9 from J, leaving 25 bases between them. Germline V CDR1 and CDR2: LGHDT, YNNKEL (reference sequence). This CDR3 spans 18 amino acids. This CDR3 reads CASSQGRKGAGYGSEQFF. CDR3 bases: TGTGCCAGCAGCCAAGGAAGGAAAGGGGCGGGATACGGCAGTGAGCAGTTCTTC.

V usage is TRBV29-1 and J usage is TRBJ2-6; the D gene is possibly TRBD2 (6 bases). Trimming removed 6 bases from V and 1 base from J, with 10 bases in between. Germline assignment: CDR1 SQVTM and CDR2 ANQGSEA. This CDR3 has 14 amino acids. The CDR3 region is CSVSGGSGANVLTF. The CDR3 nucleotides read TGCAGCGTCAGTGGAGGGTCTGGGGCCAACGTCCTGACTTTC.